The T cell receptor beta chain under discussion was sequenced for a study of technical replicates of blood from a handful of donors. Losses at the gene ends were 4 bases for V and 0 bases for J; bases not matched to a gene: 9. Germline values: CDR1 MDHEN, CDR2 SYDVKM. CDR3 size: 18 residues. Only in-frame clones appear in the TCRdb table, and some are missing; sequencing was by immunoSEQ multiplex PCR. Altogether around 80,000 clones are present, approximately 89% being singletons, with the ten largest covering 0.41%. The receptor comes from a human donor in good health. Sequencing was carried out using T cells isolated from PBMCs. The chain has TRBV28 and TRBJ2-6, with 7 bases fitting TRBD2. CDR3 sequence: CASSWGGTVYSGANVLTF. In DNA, the CDR3 is TGTGCCAGCAGTTGGGGGGGGACGGTATACTCTGGGGCCAACGTCCTGACTTTC.